This T cell receptor (beta chain) is drawn from a study of blood T cell repertoires in COVID-19 (dated by TCRdb to 2020 to 2021). With regard to the full study: Collaborator samples came from the United States, Italy and Spain and covered acute and convalescent phases of COVID-19. The prospective study material was composed of cDNA or gDNA derived from T cells, B-cell-depleted T cells, or PBMCs. The dataset comprised deeply sampled blood TCRbeta repertoires from subjects exposed to, actively infected with, or recovered from COVID-19. A freely available public database, intended as a resource for researchers studying the immune response to SARS-CoV-2, is where the repertoires were released. The samples were drawn from the first 160 participants of the ongoing ImmuneRACE study and from under 1,500 subjects provided by 6 global collaborators. The sample metadata nearly always contained a de-identified subject ID, COVID-19 status, age in years and sex. Where available, HLA class I and class II types were taken from metadata supplied by the sample provider and were not determined by assay-based typing.

Collaborating institutions collected whole blood in K2EDTA tubes following their own protocols. Collaborator samples were shipped for TCRbeta analysis as frozen whole blood, isolated PBMCs, or DNA extracted from either sample type. Note on this clone: It has no known antigen specificity. No base-level quality is on record; no much larger clone is a single base apart.

Beyond this particular receptor, the publication reports: The quantity of clinical and demographic metadata differed by source and by participant and was supplied without curation.

The germline V gene (reference sequence) sets CDR1 to SEHNR and CDR2 to FQNEAQ. V was cut back by 3 bases and J by 6 bases, leaving a gap of 12 bases between them. CDR3 length: 14 amino acids, cysteine to phenylalanine. Solely the CDR3 DNA is kept, with 42 bases framed from the first base. TCRbeta CDR3 regions were amplified from genomic DNA by means of the immunoSEQ Assay, a bias-controlled multiplex PCR. The source study handled its data this way. The number of nucleated cells in each sample was estimated by amplification of reference gene primers within the assay. To quantify the absolute abundance of each unique TCRbeta CDR3 rearrangement, sequence reads were collapsed and filtered. Productive Simpson clonality was computed per sample as the square root of Simpson's diversity index over productive rearrangements. This is the immuneACCESS table as TCRdb keeps it, with only in-frame sequences that have V and J called. A part of the clones is gone; compared with another copy, unresolved V genes explain less than half, and the rest is unexplained. That table is the source of V, J and clone size, and D and trimming were worked out from the DNA. The sample yields some 170,000 clones; more than 80% were counted once. The ten largest clones add up to around 7.8% of the sample.

This sequence originates from a woman aged 60-70 years with acute or convalescent COVID-19. The chain links TRBV7-9 with TRBJ1-5; the D gene is unclear. Sequences were obtained from peripheral blood. The CDR3 here reads CASSFGPEGQPQHF. In nucleotide form, the sequence is TGTGCCAGCAGCTTCGGGCCGGAGGGTCAGCCCCAGCATTTT.